The present T cell receptor beta chain was sequenced within a study of blood T cell repertoires in COVID-19. Study-level background: T cells, B-cell-depleted T cells, or PBMCs provided the cDNA or gDNA that served as material.

Generated by immunoSEQ multiplex PCR, the TCRdb table keeps only in-frame clones and is missing some. The table shows fewer than 200,000 clones, with approximately 85% occurring only once. Germline CDR1 is MDHEN and CDR2 is SYDVKM. After removal of 8 bases from V and 2 bases from J, the junction contained 3 bases not matched to a gene. This CDR3 is built from 13 residues. The chain links TRBV28 to TRBJ2-3; 8 bases align to TRBD1. Sequenced input: PBMCs or T cells enriched from blood (not recorded which). This receptor was taken from a woman aged 18-29 years who had recovered from COVID-19. CDR3 bases: TGTGCCAGCGGACAGGGAAACACAGATACGCAGTATTTT. Translation: CASGQGNTDTQYF.